The 7 T cell receptor beta chains in this list originate from one sample, sequenced in a study of cytomegalovirus exposure and HLA in healthy donors. The data were produced by immunoSEQ multiplex PCR, yet TCRdb's version contains in-frame clones alone and is incomplete. Of some 170,000 clones listed, about nine tenths are singletons. Sequenced sample: PBMCs. These receptors originate from a young woman in good health and CMV-seropositive.

The chain couples TRBV6-1 to TRBJ2-3, with D perhaps TRBD2 (5 bases). The CDR3 runs 14 residues. Germline CDR1 and CDR2: MNHNS and SASEGT. Deletions cut 5 bases from V and 6 bases from J, with 15 bases between. The CDR3 reads CASSNPRGSDTQYF. The CDR3 DNA follows: TGTGCCAGCAGTAACCCTCGAGGGTCGGATACGCAGTATTTT.

V is TRBV9 and J is TRBJ1-2; TRBD1 matches 7 bases. Trimming at V came to 0 bases and at J to 6 bases, leaving 14 bases not matched to a gene. CDR1 and CDR2 (germline): SGDLS, YYNGEE. The CDR3 is 17 amino acids. CDR3 protein: CASSVVPTGPGEDGYTF. For the CDR3, the DNA is TGTGCCAGCAGCGTAGTCCCGACAGGGCCGGGAGAAGATGGCTACACCTTC.

J is TRBJ2-1 and V is TRBV19; D may be TRBD2 (6 bases). The V gene's germline CDR1 is LNHDA and CDR2 SQIVND (reference sequence). V lost 10 bases, J lost 4 bases, and 14 bases lay in between. The CDR3 extends over 13 amino acids. The DNA of the CDR3 is TGTGCCACAATTAGCGGAACATACAATGAGCAGTTCTTC. This encodes CATISGTYNEQFF.

The DNA of the CDR3 is TGTGCCAGCAGCCTACGGGACAGCTACTCCTACGAGCAGTACTTC. It encodes CASSLRDSYSYEQYF. The chain carries TRBV5-6 and TRBJ2-7, with 7 nucleotides matching TRBD1. V lost 4 bases and J lost 0; bases outside the gene matches: 7. The CDR3 contains 15 residues. Germline assignment: CDR1 SGHDT and CDR2 YYEEEE.

The genes are TRBV29-1 and TRBJ1-2; a weak D match, TRBD1 (5 bases). CDR1 and CDR2 from the germline V gene are SQVTM and ANQGSEA. The length of the CDR3 is 15 residues. The ends were cut back, 7 bases at V and 4 bases at J, with 22 bases in the middle. CDR3 nucleotides: TGCAGCGCGGGGGGAGGGGCTCCTACCCTCTATGGCTACACCTTC. Its protein product is CSAGGGAPTLYGYTF.

The chain links TRBV27 to TRBJ2-1, with 8 bases lining up with TRBD2. The germline gives CDR1 MNHEY, CDR2 SMNVEV (reference sequence). The CDR3 spans 16 residues. The ends lost 6 bases at V and 4 bases at J; junction bases unmatched: 11. The CDR3 here is CASSPAWREAYNEQFF. The CDR3 coding sequence is TGTGCCAGCAGCCCCGCATGGCGGGAGGCATACAATGAGCAGTTCTTC.

The chain uses TRBV18 and TRBJ2-2, with 9 nucleotides matching TRBD2. The CDR3 length is 14 residues. V lost 4 bases to trimming and J lost 5 bases; unmatched junction nucleotides: 2. Germline loops: CDR1 KGHSH, CDR2 LQKENI. For the CDR3, the DNA is TGTGCCAGCTCACGTACTAGCGGGACCGGGGAGCTGTTTTTT. Its translation is CASSRTSGTGELFF.